The rows below give T cell receptor beta chains drawn from one sample of a study of T cell changes during pregnancy in multiple sclerosis. Only in-frame clones appear in the TCRdb table, and some are missing; sequencing was by immunoSEQ multiplex PCR. The table has about 42,000 clones, around 89% seen once. This specimen consisted of CD4+ T cells from peripheral blood mononuclear cells, obtained in the second trimester of pregnancy. Source of these receptors: a female donor with multiple sclerosis, enrolled in a pregnancy study. The CDR3 runs from the conserved cysteine through the conserved F or W. The order of the fields is J gene, D gene, clone size, V gene, CDR3 DNA, CDR3 protein. The D gene is left open where the match is weak. Not every row has a clone size; where given, it reads once, few, many or a size class.

TRBJ2-7 | - | - | TRBV29-1 | TGCAGCGTTTCACGGGGGTACGAGCAGTACTTC | CSVSRGYEQYF
TRBJ1-2 | TRBD1 | once | TRBV28 | TGTGCCAGCACTACAGGGGTTAGTGGCTACACCTTC | CASTTGVSGYTF
TRBJ1-1 | - | - | TRBV15 | TGTGCCACCAGCGGACCCGGGGTGGGTTTTGAAGCTTTCTTT | CATSGPGVGFEAFF
TRBJ1-5 | - | - | TRBV28 | TGTGCCAGCAGATCGGGAGGTCCCAATCAGCCCCAGCATTTT | CASRSGGPNQPQHF
TRBJ1-1 | - | - | TRBV7-2 | TGTGCCAGCAGCTTGGTGTGGGGAGGGAACACTGAAGCTTTCTTT | CASSLVWGGNTEAFF
TRBJ2-3 | TRBD2 | - | TRBV7-8 | TGTGCCAGCAGCCCGGGGACTAGCGGGAGAGGAGATACGCAGTATTTT | CASSPGTSGRGDTQYF
TRBJ2-7 | - | - | TRBV6-1 | TGTGCCAGCAGTGATTGGGACACTACCTCCTACGAGCAGTACTTC | CASSDWDTTSYEQYF
TRBJ2-7 | TRBD1 | few | TRBV6-6 | TGTGCCAGCAGTGGACCGGGACAGCCCTACGAGCAGTACTTC | CASSGPGQPYEQYF
TRBJ2-1 | TRBD1 | - | TRBV5-1 | TGCGCCAGCAGCTCGCTGGGGAGGACGGGCGGGACAGGGTGGAATGAGCAGTTCTTC | CASSSLGRTGGTGWNEQFF
TRBJ2-7 | - | once | TRBV9 | TGTGCCAGCAGCTTGGACTCCATCCCATACGAGCAGTACTTC | CASSLDSIPYEQYF
TRBJ1-6 | - | - | TRBV30 | TGTGCCTGGTTAGAAAGAAATAATTCACCCCTCCACTTT | CAWLERNNSPLHF
TRBJ2-1 | TRBD2 | - | TRBV11-3 | TGTGCCAGCAGCTACGGAGGAGGCGGGAGCTACAATGAGCAGTTCTTC | CASSYGGGGSYNEQFF
TRBJ1-3 | - | few | TRBV30 | TGTGCCTGGAGCGGTTCCAACGGAAACACCATATATTTT | CAWSGSNGNTIYF
TRBJ2-3 | - | - | TRBV7-8 | TGTGCCAGCAGCTTACCCCCTCGGACAATAACTAGCACAGATACGCAGTATTTT | CASSLPPRTITSTDTQYF
TRBJ2-1 | TRBD1 | - | TRBV7-9 | TGTGCCAGCAGCTTAGCCTTACTGACAGGGACCTACAATGAGCAGTTCTTC | CASSLALLTGTYNEQFF
TRBJ2-7 | - | - | TRBV5-1 | TGCGCCAGCAGCTTCCAATACGAGCAGTACTTC | CASSFQYEQYF
TRBJ2-5 | - | - | TRBV19 | TGTGCCAGTAGTATTGGGGGGGGCTTCCGGGAGACCCAGTACTTC | CASSIGGGFRETQYF
TRBJ2-1 | - | - | TRBV11-3 | TGTGCCAGCAGCTTAGCGGGCTACAATGAGCAGTTCTTC | CASSLAGYNEQFF
TRBJ2-1 | TRBD2 | - | TRBV15 | TGTGCCACCAGCAGAGATCTGGGGGTTCTAGCGGGAGGAGGGAATGAGCAGTTCTTC | CATSRDLGVLAGGGNEQFF
TRBJ2-7 | - | - | TRBV2 | TGTGCCAGCAGTGGGACTCCCTACGAGCAGTACTTC | CASSGTPYEQYF
TRBJ1-1 | - | few | TRBV20-1 | TGCAGTGCTAGAGTGAGGGCTGAAGCTTTCTTT | CSARVRAEAFF
TRBJ2-2 | TRBD2 | - | TRBV2 | TGTGCCAGCAGTGTAGCGGGAGCTCCCGGGGAGCTGTTTTTT | CASSVAGAPGELFF
TRBJ2-7 | TRBD2 | - | TRBV5-1 | TGCGCCAGCAGCTTGTTCGGGCTAGCGGGAGCGGGCTCCTACGAGCAGTACTTC | CASSLFGLAGAGSYEQYF
TRBJ1-5 | TRBD1 | - | TRBV28 | TGTGCCAGCAGTTTATTCGGGACAGGGTATATTTTGCCCCAGCATTTT | CASSLFGTGYILPQHF
TRBJ2-7 | - | - | TRBV18 | TGTGCCAGCTCGTTCCAAGCAGGCGACCACTACGAGCAGTACTTC | CASSFQAGDHYEQYF
TRBJ1-5 | TRBD1 | - | TRBV7-2 | TGTGCCAGCACCTCGGACAGGGGAGGGAATCAGCCCCAGCATTTT | CASTSDRGGNQPQHF
TRBJ1-4 | TRBD1 | - | TRBV28 | TGTGCCAGCAGTTCGGGGGGACAGGCCCTTAATGAAAAACTGTTTTTT | CASSSGGQALNEKLFF
TRBJ1-1 | - | - | TRBV28 | TGTGCCAGCAGTCTCGGACTGAGCATGAACACTGAAGCTTTCTTT | CASSLGLSMNTEAFF
TRBJ1-3 | - | - | TRBV5-1 | TGCGCCAGCAGCTTGTTAGGGGGAACGGACACCATATATTTT | CASSLLGGTDTIYF
TRBJ2-5 | TRBD2 | once | TRBV6-1 | TGTGCCAGCAAAGCGGGAGTCGGTTGGGAGACCCAGTACTTC | CASKAGVGWETQYF
TRBJ2-7 | - | - | TRBV19 | TGTGCCAGTAGTATATACGGCGGGACGCTTCGTGAGCAGTACTTC | CASSIYGGTLREQYF
TRBJ1-1 | - | - | TRBV6-1 | TGTGCCAGCATACTGGGGGGGGACCCTGAAGCTTTCTTT | CASILGGDPEAFF
TRBJ2-1 | TRBD1 | - | TRBV15 | TGTGCCACCAGCAGACTAGGGACAGCCAACAATGAGCAGTTCTTC | CATSRLGTANNEQFF
TRBJ2-1 | TRBD1 | - | TRBV5-1 | TGCGCCAGCAGCAACCGGGACAGGGGTTTCAATGAGCAGTTCTTC | CASSNRDRGFNEQFF
TRBJ2-7 | TRBD1 | - | TRBV27 | TGTGACCCCCAGGGGGCGCTTGCCTACGAGCAGTACTTC | CDPQGALAYEQYF
TRBJ2-3 | - | - | TRBV18 | TGTGCCAGCTCACCACGACTAGTATTGGCTGCAGATACGCAGTATTTT | CASSPRLVLAADTQYF
TRBJ2-7 | TRBD1 | - | TRBV2 | TGTGCCAGCAGTGAAGTAGGGACAGGGGGCGACGAGCAGTACTTC | CASSEVGTGGDEQYF
TRBJ2-3 | TRBD1 | - | TRBV19 | TGTGCCAGTAGTATCCAGACGAGGGGACAGGCCTCGGCAGATACGCAGTATTTT | CASSIQTRGQASADTQYF
TRBJ1-5 | - | - | TRBV10-3 | TGTGCCATCAGCGCGGGACCGACTAGCAATCAGCCCCAGCATTTT | CAISAGPTSNQPQHF
TRBJ2-7 | - | - | TRBV27 | TGTGCCAGCAGTTCATCAACAGGACCCTACGAGCAGTACTTC | CASSSSTGPYEQYF
TRBJ2-1 | TRBD2 | - | TRBV9 | TGTGCCAGCAGCGTATCGGGGGGGTACAATGAGCAGTTCTTC | CASSVSGGYNEQFF
TRBJ2-1 | TRBD2 | few | TRBV4-2 | TGTGCCAGCAGTCAGACTAGCGGGAGGGCCACACCCCAGCAGTTCTTC | CASSQTSGRATPQQFF
TRBJ2-3 | - | - | TRBV5-1 | TGCGCCAGCAGCCCCAGCGGGCTGAAAACAGATACGCAGTATTTT | CASSPSGLKTDTQYF
TRBJ2-4 | - | - | TRBV19 | TGTGCCAGTAGAGAGGTGGAGGGGACCAAAAACATTCAGTACTTC | CASREVEGTKNIQYF
TRBJ2-1 | TRBD2 | - | TRBV27 | TGTGCCAGCAGTCCAAGGACTAGCTCCTACAATGAGCAGTTCTTC | CASSPRTSSYNEQFF
TRBJ2-3 | - | - | TRBV7-2 | TGTGCCAGCAGCTTAGCAGTACACGGGGAAGCAGATACGCAGTATTTT | CASSLAVHGEADTQYF
TRBJ2-1 | TRBD2 | few | TRBV2 | TGTGCCAGCACACTAGCGGGAGTTCGGTTCTTC | CASTLAGVRFF
TRBJ1-2 | TRBD1 | - | TRBV9 | TGTGCCAGCAGCACAAGGACAGGCGTTATCGGAGGCTACACCTTC | CASSTRTGVIGGYTF
TRBJ1-3 | - | - | TRBV5-4 | TGTGCCAGCAGCCCATCCCCTGGTAGGAGCTCTGGAAACACCATATATTTT | CASSPSPGRSSGNTIYF
TRBJ1-5 | TRBD1 | - | TRBV28 | TGTGCCAGCAACGGACAGGGAAGGGTAGCAGAGCCCCAGCATTTT | CASNGQGRVAEPQHF
TRBJ2-5 | TRBD1 | - | TRBV6-5 | TGTGCCAGCAGTCCTCGGGACAGCACGGCCCAGTACTTC | CASSPRDSTAQYF
TRBJ2-7 | - | - | TRBV6-6 | TGTGCCAGCAGTTACCCAGGGGCAGGGGTATCCTACGAGCAGTACTTC | CASSYPGAGVSYEQYF
TRBJ2-2 | TRBD1 | - | TRBV2 | TGTGCCAGCAGTGTGTTTCGAGAGACAGGGATGTTCACCGGGGAGCTGTTTTTT | CASSVFRETGMFTGELFF